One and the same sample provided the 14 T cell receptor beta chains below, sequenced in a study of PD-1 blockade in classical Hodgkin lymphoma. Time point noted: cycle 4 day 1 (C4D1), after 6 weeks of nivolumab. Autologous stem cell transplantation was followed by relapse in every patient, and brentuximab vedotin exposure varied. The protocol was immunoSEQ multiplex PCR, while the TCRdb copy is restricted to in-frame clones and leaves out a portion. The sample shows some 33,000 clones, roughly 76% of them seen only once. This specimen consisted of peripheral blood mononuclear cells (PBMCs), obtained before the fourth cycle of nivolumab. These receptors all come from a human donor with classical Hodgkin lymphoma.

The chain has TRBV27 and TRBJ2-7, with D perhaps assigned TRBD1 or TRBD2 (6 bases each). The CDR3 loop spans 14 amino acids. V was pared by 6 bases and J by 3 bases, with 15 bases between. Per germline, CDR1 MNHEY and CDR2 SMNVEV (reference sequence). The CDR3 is CASSLPGADYEQYF. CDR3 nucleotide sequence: TGTGCCAGCAGCCTACCGGGGGCGGACTACGAGCAGTACTTC.

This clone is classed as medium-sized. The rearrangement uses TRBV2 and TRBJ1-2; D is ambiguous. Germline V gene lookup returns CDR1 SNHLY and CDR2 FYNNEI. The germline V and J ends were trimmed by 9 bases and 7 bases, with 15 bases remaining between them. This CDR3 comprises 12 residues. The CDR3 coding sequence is TGTGCCAGGGATCCACCGGATGGTGGCTACACCTTC. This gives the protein CARDPPDGGYTF.

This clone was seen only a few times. In DNA, the CDR3 is TGTGCCAGCAGCTTAGACCGGGGTGGCAATCAGCCCCAGCATTTT. This translates into CASSLDRGGNQPQHF. This chain uses TRBV11-2 with TRBJ1-5; the D is unclear. The germline gives CDR1 SGHAT, CDR2 FQNNGV. Trimming removed 0 bases at V and 2 bases at J, with 8 bases between. This CDR3 contains 15 residues.

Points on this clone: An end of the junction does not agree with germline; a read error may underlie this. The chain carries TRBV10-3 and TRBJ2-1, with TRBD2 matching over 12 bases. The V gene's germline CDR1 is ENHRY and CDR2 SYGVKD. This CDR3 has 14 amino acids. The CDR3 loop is CTISELAGGNEQFF. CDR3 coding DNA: TGTACCATCAGTGAACTAGCGGGGGGCAATGAGCAGTTCTTC.

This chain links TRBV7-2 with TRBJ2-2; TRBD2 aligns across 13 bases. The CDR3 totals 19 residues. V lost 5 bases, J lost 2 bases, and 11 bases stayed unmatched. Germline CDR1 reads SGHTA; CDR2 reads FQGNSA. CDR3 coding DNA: TGTGCCAGCAGCACGAGGACTAGCGGGGGCCCAAGCAACACCGGGGAGCTGTTTTTT. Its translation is CASSTRTSGGPSNTGELFF.

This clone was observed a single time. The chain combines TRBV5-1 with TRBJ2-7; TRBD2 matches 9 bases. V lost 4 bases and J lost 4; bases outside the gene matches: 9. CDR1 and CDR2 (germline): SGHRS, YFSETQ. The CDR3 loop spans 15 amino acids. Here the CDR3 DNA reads TGCGCCAGCAGCCTATACGATAGCGGGAGTTACGAGCAGTACTTC. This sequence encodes CASSLYDSGSYEQYF.

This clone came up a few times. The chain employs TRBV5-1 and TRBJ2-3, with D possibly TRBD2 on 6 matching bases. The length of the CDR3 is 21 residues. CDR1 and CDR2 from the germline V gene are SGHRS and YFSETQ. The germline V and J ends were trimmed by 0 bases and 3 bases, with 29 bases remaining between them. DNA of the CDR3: TGCGCCAGCAGCTTGGCCGTACAGGCGAACGGCGACGGGAGCGGGACAGATACGCAGTATTTT. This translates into CASSLAVQANGDGSGTDTQYF.

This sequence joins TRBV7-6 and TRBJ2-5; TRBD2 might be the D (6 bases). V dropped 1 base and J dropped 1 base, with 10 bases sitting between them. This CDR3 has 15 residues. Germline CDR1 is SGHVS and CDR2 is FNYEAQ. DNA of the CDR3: TGTGCCAGCAGCTTAGAGGCGGGACGCCAAGAGACCCAGTACTTC. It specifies CASSLEAGRQETQYF.

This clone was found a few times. In DNA form, the CDR3 reads TGTGCCAGTAGTGGGGGATGGGACAATGAGCAGTTCTTC. Its translation is CASSGGWDNEQFF. V is TRBV19 and J is TRBJ2-1; D assignment may be TRBD1 or TRBD2 (5 bases each). CDR3 length equals 13 residues. Germline values: CDR1 LNHDA, CDR2 SQIVND (reference sequence). The V gene lost 5 bases and the J gene lost 5 bases, with 10 bases spanning the gap.

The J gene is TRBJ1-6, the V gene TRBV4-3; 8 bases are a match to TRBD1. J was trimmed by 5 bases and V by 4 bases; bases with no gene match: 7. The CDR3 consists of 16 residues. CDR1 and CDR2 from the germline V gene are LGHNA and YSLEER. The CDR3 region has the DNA TGCGCCAGCAGCCGAGGGACAGGTAGAGATAATTCACCCCTCCACTTT. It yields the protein CASSRGTGRDNSPLHF.

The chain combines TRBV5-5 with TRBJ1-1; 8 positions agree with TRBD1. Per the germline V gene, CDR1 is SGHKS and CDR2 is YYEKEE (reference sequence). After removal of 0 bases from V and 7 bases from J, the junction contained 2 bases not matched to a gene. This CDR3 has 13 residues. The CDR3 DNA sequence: TGTGCCAGCAGCTTGGGTACAGGGGGTGAAGCTTTCTTT. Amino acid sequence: CASSLGTGGEAFF.

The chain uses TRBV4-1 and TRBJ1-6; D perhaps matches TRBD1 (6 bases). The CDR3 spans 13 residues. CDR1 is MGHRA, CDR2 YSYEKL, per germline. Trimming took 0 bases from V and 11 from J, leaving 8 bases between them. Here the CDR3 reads CASSQEGGPPLHF. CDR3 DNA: TGCGCCAGCAGCCAAGAAGGGGGGCCACCCCTCCACTTT.

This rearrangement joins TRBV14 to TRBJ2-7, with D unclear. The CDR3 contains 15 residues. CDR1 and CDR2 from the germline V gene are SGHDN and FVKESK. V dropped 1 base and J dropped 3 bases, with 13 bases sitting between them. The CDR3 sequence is CASSQAETKLYEQYF. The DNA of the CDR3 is TGTGCCAGCAGCCAAGCTGAGACCAAACTCTACGAGCAGTACTTC.

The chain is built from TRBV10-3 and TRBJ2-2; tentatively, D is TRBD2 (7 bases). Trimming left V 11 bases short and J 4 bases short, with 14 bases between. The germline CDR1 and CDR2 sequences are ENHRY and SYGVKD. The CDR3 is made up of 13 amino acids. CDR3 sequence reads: CAGAGAGTGELFF. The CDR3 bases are TGTGCCGGTGCGGGGGCCGGCACCGGGGAGCTGTTTTTT.